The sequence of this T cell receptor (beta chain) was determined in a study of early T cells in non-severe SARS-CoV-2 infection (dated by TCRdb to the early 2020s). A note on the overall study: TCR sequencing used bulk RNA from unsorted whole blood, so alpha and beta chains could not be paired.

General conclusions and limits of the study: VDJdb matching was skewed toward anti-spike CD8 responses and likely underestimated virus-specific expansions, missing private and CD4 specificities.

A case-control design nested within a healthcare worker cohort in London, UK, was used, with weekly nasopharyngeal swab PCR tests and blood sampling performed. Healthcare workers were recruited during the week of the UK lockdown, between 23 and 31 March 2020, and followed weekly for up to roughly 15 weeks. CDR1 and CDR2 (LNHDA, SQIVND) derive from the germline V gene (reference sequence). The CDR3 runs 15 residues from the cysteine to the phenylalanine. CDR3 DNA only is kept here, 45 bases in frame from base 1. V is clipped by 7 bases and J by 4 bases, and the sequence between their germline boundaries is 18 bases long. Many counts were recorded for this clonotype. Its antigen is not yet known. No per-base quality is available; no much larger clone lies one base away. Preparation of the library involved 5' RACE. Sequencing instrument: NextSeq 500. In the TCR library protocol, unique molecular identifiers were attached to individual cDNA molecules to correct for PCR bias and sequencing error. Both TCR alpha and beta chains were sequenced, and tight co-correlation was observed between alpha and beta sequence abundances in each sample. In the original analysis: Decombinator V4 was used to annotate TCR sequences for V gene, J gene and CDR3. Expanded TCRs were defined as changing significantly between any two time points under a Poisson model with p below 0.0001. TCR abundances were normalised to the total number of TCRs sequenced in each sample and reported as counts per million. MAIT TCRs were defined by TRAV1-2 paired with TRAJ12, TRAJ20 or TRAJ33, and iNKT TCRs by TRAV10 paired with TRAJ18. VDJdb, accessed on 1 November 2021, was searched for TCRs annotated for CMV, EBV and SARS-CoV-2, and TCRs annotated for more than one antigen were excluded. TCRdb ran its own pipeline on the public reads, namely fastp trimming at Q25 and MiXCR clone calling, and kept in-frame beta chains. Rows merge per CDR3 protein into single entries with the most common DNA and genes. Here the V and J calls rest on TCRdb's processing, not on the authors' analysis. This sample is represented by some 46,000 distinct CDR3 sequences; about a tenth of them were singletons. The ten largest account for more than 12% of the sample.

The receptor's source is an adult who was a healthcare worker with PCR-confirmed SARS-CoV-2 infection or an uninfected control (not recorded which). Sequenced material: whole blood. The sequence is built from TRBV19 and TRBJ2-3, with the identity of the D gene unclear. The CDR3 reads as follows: CASTDTPSRSDTQYF. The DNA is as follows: TGTGCCAGTACAGACACCCCATCTCGGTCAGATACGCAGTATTTT.